Detailed here is one T cell receptor (beta chain). This sample is drawn from a study of T-cell memory formation after mild COVID-19. TCRdb processed the 5' RACE reads anew with MiXCR; each CDR3 protein has one entry. The table includes 45,000 to 50,000 distinct CDR3 sequences, approximately 8% detected once. Germline-derived CDR1 and CDR2 are SGDLS and YYNGEE. This CDR3 is built from 13 residues. V shed 0 bases and J shed 7 bases, with 8 bases lying between them. What was sequenced was PBMCs or a T cell subset sorted from them (not recorded which). The V and J genes are TRBV9 and TRBJ1-5; unclear D gene. The sequence was obtained from a man aged 18 to 35 who had mild COVID-19 (a few samples of this study predate the infection). Cell type and time point are not known. The CDR3 sequence is CASSVAPGQPQHF. The CDR3 DNA reads TGTGCCAGCAGCGTAGCTCCGGGGCAGCCCCAGCATTTT.